This TCR beta chain was sequenced in a study of blood T cell repertoires in COVID-19. On the study more broadly: Specimens from acute and convalescent COVID-19 originated in the United States, Italy and Spain. The analysed material was cDNA or gDNA that came from T cells, B-cell-depleted T cells, or PBMCs.

Authors' processing steps: Using reference gene primer amplification, nucleated cell counts were estimated. Sequencing used immunoSEQ multiplex PCR; TCRdb keeps in-frame clones, though not all of them. V and J calls and clone size come straight from that table; D and trimming were deduced from the DNA. The repertoire includes over 50,000 clones, more than 60% of them detected once, and around 14% sits in the top ten. CDR1 is LGHDT and CDR2 is YNNKEL in the germline V gene (reference sequence). This CDR3 has 13 amino acids. J gave up 8 bases and V 5 bases, and 7 bases lay outside the gene matches. The TCR comes from a human donor with active or convalescent COVID-19. The donor label of this sample is uncertain. The V and J genes are TRBV3-1 (or the pseudogene TRBV3-2) and TRBJ1-2, with 8 bases matching TRBD1. The sequenced sample was peripheral blood. Here the CDR3 reads CASSYSTGDGYTF. The CDR3 DNA follows: TGTGCCAGCAGCTACTCGACAGGGGACGGCTACACCTTC.